Listed below are T cell receptor beta chains from one sample, sequenced in a study of cytomegalovirus exposure and HLA in healthy donors. Here immunoSEQ multiplex PCR was the method, and the copy in TCRdb shows in-frame clones only, minus some. In the table there are tens of thousands of clones, roughly 80% of which are singletons. Sample: PBMCs. The source of these receptors is a man aged 30 to 45 in good health and CMV-seronegative. CDR3s include the opening cysteine and the closing phenylalanine or tryptophan. The D gene is left open where the match is weak. The size field is filled for only some rows; it gives once, few, many or a size class.

size: .; J: TRBJ1-1; D: TRBD1; V: TRBV28; CDR3: CASSFGTGQNTEAFF; DNA: TGTGCCAGCAGTTTCGGGACAGGCCAGAACACTGAAGCTTTCTTT
size: .; J: TRBJ2-1; D: .; V: TRBV6-5; CDR3: CASSSLGAPTHNEQFF; DNA: TGTGCCAGCAGTTCGCTCGGAGCCCCCACCCACAATGAGCAGTTCTTC
size: once; J: TRBJ2-7; D: .; V: TRBV6-5; CDR3: CASSYSGGASYEQYF; DNA: TGTGCCAGCAGTTACTCTGGGGGCGCCTCCTACGAGCAGTACTTC
size: few; J: TRBJ2-2; D: TRBD1; V: TRBV5-1; CDR3: CASSTGTGGRNTGELFF; DNA: TGCGCCAGCAGTACCGGGACAGGGGGCAGGAACACCGGGGAGCTGTTTTTT
size: .; J: TRBJ1-5; D: TRBD1; V: TRBV7-8; CDR3: CASSSQGDLSNQPQHF; DNA: TGTGCCAGCAGCTCACAGGGGGATCTGAGCAATCAGCCCCAGCATTTT
size: .; J: TRBJ2-3; D: TRBD2; V: TRBV29-1; CDR3: CSVEAGGPADTQYF; DNA: TGCAGCGTTGAAGCGGGGGGGCCAGCAGATACGCAGTATTTT
size: .; J: TRBJ1-6; D: .; V: TRBV18; CDR3: CASSPPVQGSRNSPLHF; DNA: TGTGCCAGCTCACCTCCCGTACAGGGATCAAGGAATTCACCCCTCCACTTT
size: few; J: TRBJ1-1; D: TRBD1; V: TRBV28; CDR3: CASRLGQGGTEAFF; DNA: TGTGCCAGCAGACTGGGACAGGGGGGGACTGAAGCTTTCTTT
size: .; J: TRBJ2-5; D: TRBD1; V: TRBV5-4; CDR3: CASSLGQGARETQYF; DNA: TGTGCCAGCAGCTTGGGACAGGGGGCGCGGGAAACCCAGTACTTC
size: .; J: TRBJ1-2; D: TRBD1; V: TRBV5-1; CDR3: CASSSGTGGDYGYTF; DNA: TGCGCCAGCAGCTCAGGGACAGGGGGCGACTATGGCTACACCTTC
size: .; J: TRBJ2-1; D: .; V: TRBV5-1; CDR3: CASSFPRGSYNEQFF; DNA: TGCGCCAGCAGCTTCCCCCGGGGCTCCTACAATGAGCAGTTCTTC
size: .; J: TRBJ2-7; D: TRBD1; V: TRBV28; CDR3: CASRDRGRLYEQYF; DNA: TGTGCCAGCAGGGACAGGGGAAGGCTCTACGAGCAGTACTTC
size: .; J: TRBJ2-5; D: TRBD1; V: TRBV2; CDR3: CASGGTGDQETQYF; DNA: TGTGCCAGCGGGGGGACAGGCGACCAAGAGACCCAGTACTTC
size: once; J: TRBJ1-1; D: .; V: TRBV29-1; CDR3: CSPSLIYEAFF; DNA: TGCAGCCCCTCTTTAATATATGAAGCTTTCTTT
size: .; J: TRBJ2-5; D: TRBD1; V: TRBV5-6; CDR3: CASSPLRQGGETQYF; DNA: TGTGCCAGCAGCCCCCTACGACAGGGGGGAGAGACCCAGTACTTC
size: .; J: TRBJ2-7; D: TRBD1; V: TRBV19; CDR3: CASSTQGADEQYF; DNA: TGTGCCAGTAGTACACAGGGGGCGGACGAGCAGTACTTC
size: .; J: TRBJ1-5; D: TRBD1; V: TRBV27; CDR3: CASSLWTGKDQPQHF; DNA: TGTGCCAGCAGTCTCTGGACAGGGAAAGATCAGCCCCAGCATTTT
size: few; J: TRBJ1-4; D: .; V: TRBV6-5; CDR3: CASREQATNEKLFF; DNA: TGTGCCAGCAGGGAACAGGCAACTAATGAAAAACTGTTTTTT
size: .; J: TRBJ2-3; D: .; V: TRBV4-1; CDR3: CASRGLTGFENTDTQYF; DNA: TGCGCCAGCAGGGGACTGACAGGGTTCGAAAACACAGATACGCAGTATTTT
size: .; J: TRBJ2-7; D: .; V: TRBV28; CDR3: CASIGFNPSYEQYF; DNA: TGTGCCAGCATCGGTTTTAATCCTTCCTACGAGCAGTACTTC
size: .; J: TRBJ2-7; D: .; V: TRBV7-2; CDR3: CASSLRGEKQYF; DNA: TGTGCCAGCAGCTTAAGGGGCGAAAAGCAGTACTTC
size: .; J: TRBJ1-4; D: TRBD1; V: TRBV9; CDR3: CASSPQTGFGEKLFF; DNA: TGTGCCAGCAGCCCCCAGACAGGGTTTGGTGAAAAACTGTTTTTT
size: .; J: TRBJ1-6; D: .; V: TRBV7-3; CDR3: CASSDHGSYNSPLHF; DNA: TGTGCCAGCAGCGATCACGGGTCCTATAATTCACCCCTCCACTTT
size: few; J: TRBJ1-2; D: TRBD1; V: TRBV15; CDR3: CATSDRDRERGYTF; DNA: TGTGCCACCAGCGACCGGGACAGGGAAAGGGGCTACACCTTC
size: .; J: TRBJ2-7; D: TRBD2; V: TRBV4-3; CDR3: CASSHTSGGTYEQYF; DNA: TGCGCCAGCAGCCATACTAGCGGGGGAACCTACGAGCAGTACTTC
size: .; J: TRBJ2-7; D: .; V: TRBV28; CDR3: CASKGRGAGGFSEQYF; DNA: TGTGCCAGCAAGGGTCGCGGGGCAGGGGGGTTCTCGGAGCAGTACTTC